These T cell receptor beta chains were read from a single sample in a study of blood T cell repertoires in COVID-19. Using immunoSEQ multiplex PCR, the repertoire was profiled, and TCRdb retains in-frame clones only, with some absent. The data hold about 74,000 clones, with 88% observed a single time. Sequenced material: peripheral blood. The receptors stem from an elderly woman with active or convalescent COVID-19. CDR3s include the opening cysteine and the closing phenylalanine or tryptophan. Each record gives: clone size, V gene, J gene, D gene, CDR3 protein, CDR3 DNA. D genes are given only for firm matches. Rows give clone size only sometimes, using once, few, many, or a class for an expanded clone.

abundance: NA; v_gene: TRBV9; j_gene: TRBJ2-1; d_gene: NA; CDR3aa: CASSTREYNEQFF; CDR3nt: TGTGCCAGCAGCACCCGGGAGTACAATGAGCAGTTCTTC
abundance: NA; v_gene: TRBV19; j_gene: TRBJ2-5; d_gene: TRBD1; CDR3aa: CATMDRGAYSQHF; CDR3nt: TGTGCCACTATGGACAGGGGGGCTTACTCTCAGCACTTC
abundance: NA; v_gene: TRBV5-4; j_gene: TRBJ1-1; d_gene: NA; CDR3aa: CASSLERVRGTEAFF; CDR3nt: TGTGCCAGCAGCTTGGAGCGGGTTAGGGGCACTGAAGCTTTCTTT
abundance: NA; v_gene: TRBV29-1; j_gene: TRBJ2-1; d_gene: TRBD1; CDR3aa: CSADRGLEQFF; CDR3nt: TGCAGCGCGGACAGGGGGCTTGAGCAGTTCTTC
abundance: NA; v_gene: TRBV4-3; j_gene: TRBJ1-5; d_gene: NA; CDR3aa: CASSQERTSGYQPQHF; CDR3nt: TGCGCCAGCAGCCAAGAAAGGACCTCAGGGTATCAGCCCCAGCATTTT
abundance: few; v_gene: TRBV5-1; j_gene: TRBJ1-1; d_gene: TRBD1; CDR3aa: CASSVSQGALTEAFF; CDR3nt: TGCGCCAGCAGCGTCTCACAGGGGGCTCTCACTGAAGCTTTCTTT
abundance: NA; v_gene: TRBV6-5; j_gene: TRBJ1-4; d_gene: NA; CDR3aa: CASRPWGGAEKLFF; CDR3nt: TGTGCCAGCCGCCCCTGGGGGGGCGCTGAAAAACTGTTTTTT
abundance: NA; v_gene: TRBV12-5; j_gene: TRBJ1-5; d_gene: TRBD1; CDR3aa: CASGIPPGQRAGRPQHF; CDR3nt: TGTGCTAGTGGTATCCCGCCGGGACAGAGAGCCGGTCGGCCCCAGCATTTT
abundance: once; v_gene: TRBV19; j_gene: TRBJ1-1; d_gene: TRBD1; CDR3aa: CASSIPSGGRNTEAFF; CDR3nt: TGTGCCAGTAGTATCCCATCAGGGGGCCGGAACACTGAAGCTTTCTTT
abundance: NA; v_gene: TRBV2; j_gene: TRBJ1-1; d_gene: TRBD1; CDR3aa: CASSQQGAPTEAFF; CDR3nt: TGTGCCAGCAGTCAACAGGGGGCGCCCACTGAAGCTTTCTTT
abundance: NA; v_gene: TRBV6-5; j_gene: TRBJ1-1; d_gene: NA; CDR3aa: CASRRGGAENTEAFF; CDR3nt: TGTGCCAGCCGAAGGGGGGGTGCGGAGAACACTGAAGCTTTCTTT
abundance: NA; v_gene: TRBV29-1; j_gene: TRBJ2-2; d_gene: TRBD2; CDR3aa: CSVDQSGRGTGELFF; CDR3nt: TGCAGCGTTGATCAAAGCGGGAGGGGAACCGGGGAGCTGTTTTTT
abundance: NA; v_gene: TRBV20-1; j_gene: TRBJ2-1; d_gene: TRBD1; CDR3aa: CSASPLGDRGVSSSYNEQFF; CDR3nt: TGCAGTGCTAGTCCCCTGGGGGACAGGGGGGTATCTAGCTCCTACAATGAGCAGTTCTTC
abundance: NA; v_gene: TRBV19; j_gene: TRBJ1-1; d_gene: NA; CDR3aa: CASSVHRADMNTEAFF; CDR3nt: TGTGCCAGTAGTGTGCACAGGGCGGACATGAACACTGAAGCTTTCTTT
abundance: NA; v_gene: TRBV5-1; j_gene: TRBJ1-6; d_gene: TRBD1; CDR3aa: CASSLAVRGHNSPLHF; CDR3nt: TGCGCCAGCAGCTTGGCCGTCAGGGGGCATAATTCACCCCTCCACTTT
abundance: NA; v_gene: TRBV6-2/TRBV6-3; j_gene: TRBJ1-4; d_gene: NA; CDR3aa: CASSYRREKLFF; CDR3nt: TGTGCCAGCAGTTACCGGAGAGAAAAACTGTTTTTT
abundance: NA; v_gene: TRBV10-1; j_gene: TRBJ2-3; d_gene: NA; CDR3aa: CASSEGEVTDTQYF; CDR3nt: TGCGCCAGCAGTGAAGGCGAGGTCACAGATACGCAGTATTTT
abundance: NA; v_gene: TRBV7-2; j_gene: TRBJ1-2; d_gene: NA; CDR3aa: CASSLQGRYGYTF; CDR3nt: TGTGCCAGCAGCTTACAGGGTCGGTATGGCTACACCTTC
abundance: once; v_gene: TRBV9; j_gene: TRBJ1-2; d_gene: TRBD1; CDR3aa: CASSDQTGAYYGYTF; CDR3nt: TGTGCCAGCAGCGACCAGACAGGGGCCTACTATGGCTACACCTTC
abundance: NA; v_gene: TRBV2; j_gene: TRBJ1-1; d_gene: TRBD1; CDR3aa: CASSPDRENTEAFF; CDR3nt: TGTGCCAGCAGTCCAGACAGGGAGAACACTGAAGCTTTCTTT
abundance: NA; v_gene: TRBV2; j_gene: TRBJ1-6; d_gene: NA; CDR3aa: CASSEWRNNSPLHF; CDR3nt: TGTGCCAGCAGTGAATGGAGGAATAATTCACCCCTCCACTTT
abundance: few; v_gene: TRBV24-1; j_gene: TRBJ2-2; d_gene: NA; CDR3aa: CATSPSGGTGELFF; CDR3nt: TGTGCCACCAGTCCGTCAGGGGGGACCGGGGAGCTGTTTTTT
abundance: NA; v_gene: TRBV4-3; j_gene: TRBJ1-2; d_gene: NA; CDR3aa: CASSQEPYPDYGYTF; CDR3nt: TGCGCCAGCAGCCAAGAGCCCTATCCGGACTATGGCTACACCTTC
abundance: NA; v_gene: TRBV4-1; j_gene: TRBJ1-3; d_gene: NA; CDR3aa: CASSPGADSRGNTIYF; CDR3nt: TGCGCCAGCAGCCCAGGAGCCGACAGCCGAGGAAACACCATATATTTT
abundance: NA; v_gene: TRBV2; j_gene: TRBJ1-4; d_gene: NA; CDR3aa: CASRQDGGNEKLFF; CDR3nt: TGTGCCAGCAGACAAGATGGGGGGAATGAAAAACTGTTTTTT
abundance: NA; v_gene: TRBV12-3/TRBV12-4; j_gene: TRBJ2-2; d_gene: TRBD2; CDR3aa: CASSWRGAGELFF; CDR3nt: TGTGCCAGCAGTTGGCGGGGGGCCGGGGAGCTGTTTTTT
abundance: NA; v_gene: TRBV4-3; j_gene: TRBJ1-1; d_gene: TRBD1; CDR3aa: CASSRRDRDNTEAFF; CDR3nt: TGCGCCAGCAGCCGTCGGGACAGGGATAACACTGAAGCTTTCTTT
abundance: NA; v_gene: TRBV4-1; j_gene: TRBJ1-2; d_gene: NA; CDR3aa: CASSQVLGGTGYGYTF; CDR3nt: TGCGCCAGCAGCCAAGTGCTCGGGGGGACTGGCTATGGCTACACCTTC
abundance: NA; v_gene: TRBV5-4; j_gene: TRBJ2-7; d_gene: NA; CDR3aa: CASSLAGVSTYEQYF; CDR3nt: TGTGCCAGCAGCTTGGCCGGGGTTTCTACCTACGAGCAGTACTTC
abundance: NA; v_gene: TRBV3-1/TRBV3-2; j_gene: TRBJ2-1; d_gene: TRBD2; CDR3aa: CASSQVRGEGEQFF; CDR3nt: TGTGCCAGCAGCCAAGTTCGGGGGGAGGGTGAGCAGTTCTTC
abundance: NA; v_gene: TRBV19; j_gene: TRBJ1-5; d_gene: NA; CDR3aa: CASSIDSSGAGPQHF; CDR3nt: TGTGCCAGTAGTATAGATTCTTCTGGGGCAGGGCCCCAGCATTTT
abundance: NA; v_gene: TRBV9; j_gene: TRBJ1-3; d_gene: NA; CDR3aa: CASSVTTLPSGNTIYF; CDR3nt: TGTGCCAGCAGCGTAACTACATTGCCCTCTGGAAACACCATATATTTT
abundance: NA; v_gene: TRBV18; j_gene: TRBJ2-2; d_gene: NA; CDR3aa: CASSQGTGELFF; CDR3nt: TGTGCCAGCTCCCAGGGGACCGGGGAGCTGTTTTTT
abundance: NA; v_gene: TRBV5-1; j_gene: TRBJ1-5; d_gene: NA; CDR3aa: CASSWGDAGNQPQHF; CDR3nt: TGCGCCAGCAGCTGGGGGGACGCGGGCAATCAGCCCCAGCATTTT
abundance: few; v_gene: TRBV5-4; j_gene: TRBJ1-2; d_gene: NA; CDR3aa: CASSSKTGMEYGYTF; CDR3nt: TGTGCCAGCAGCTCAAAAACAGGGATGGAGTATGGCTACACCTTC
abundance: NA; v_gene: TRBV18; j_gene: TRBJ2-7; d_gene: TRBD1; CDR3aa: CASSPPGQGTYEQYF; CDR3nt: TGTGCCAGCTCACCACCGGGACAGGGGACTTACGAGCAGTACTTC
abundance: NA; v_gene: TRBV7-2; j_gene: TRBJ1-1; d_gene: NA; CDR3aa: CASRRTVMNTEAFF; CDR3nt: TGTGCCAGCAGACGGACAGTTATGAACACTGAAGCTTTCTTT
abundance: NA; v_gene: TRBV6-5; j_gene: TRBJ2-2; d_gene: NA; CDR3aa: CASTPGGVHTGELFF; CDR3nt: TGTGCCAGCACCCCCGGCGGAGTTCACACCGGGGAGCTGTTTTTT
abundance: NA; v_gene: TRBV5-4; j_gene: TRBJ2-3; d_gene: TRBD2; CDR3aa: CASSRGIGGSLGDTQYF; CDR3nt: TGTGCCAGCAGCCGGGGAATCGGCGGGAGTTTGGGAGATACGCAGTATTTT
abundance: NA; v_gene: TRBV30; j_gene: TRBJ1-2; d_gene: NA; CDR3aa: CAWILGASQAGYTF; CDR3nt: TGTGCCTGGATATTAGGGGCGTCCCAAGCTGGCTACACCTTC
abundance: few; v_gene: TRBV11-2; j_gene: TRBJ2-7; d_gene: TRBD1; CDR3aa: CASSWTGGAYEQYF; CDR3nt: TGTGCCAGCAGCTGGACAGGGGGGGCCTACGAGCAGTACTTC
abundance: NA; v_gene: TRBV19; j_gene: TRBJ1-2; d_gene: TRBD1; CDR3aa: CASSISPGQIYGYTF; CDR3nt: TGTGCCAGTAGTATATCCCCGGGACAGATCTATGGCTACACCTTC
abundance: NA; v_gene: TRBV27; j_gene: TRBJ2-6; d_gene: NA; CDR3aa: CASSTVAGANVLTF; CDR3nt: TGTGCCAGCAGTACAGTAGCTGGGGCCAACGTCCTGACTTTC
abundance: NA; v_gene: TRBV12-5; j_gene: TRBJ2-1; d_gene: NA; CDR3aa: CASGLGQAREQFF; CDR3nt: TGTGCTAGTGGTTTAGGTCAGGCCCGGGAGCAGTTCTTC
abundance: NA; v_gene: TRBV10-1; j_gene: TRBJ1-6; d_gene: TRBD1; CDR3aa: CASSDSGGRKSPLHF; CDR3nt: TGCGCCAGCAGTGATTCAGGGGGACGGAAGTCACCCCTCCACTTT
abundance: NA; v_gene: TRBV10-3; j_gene: TRBJ2-7; d_gene: NA; CDR3aa: CAISERGYPTYEQYF; CDR3nt: TGTGCCATCAGTGAGAGGGGCTACCCGACCTACGAGCAGTACTTC
abundance: NA; v_gene: TRBV5-1; j_gene: TRBJ2-6; d_gene: TRBD1; CDR3aa: CASSLNPGTGVGGANVLTF; CDR3nt: TGCGCCAGCAGCTTAAACCCCGGGACAGGGGTAGGGGGGGCCAACGTCCTGACTTTC
abundance: NA; v_gene: TRBV25-1; j_gene: TRBJ2-7; d_gene: TRBD2; CDR3aa: CASRRSGDLYEQYF; CDR3nt: TGTGCCAGCAGGAGGAGCGGGGATTTGTACGAGCAGTACTTC
abundance: NA; v_gene: TRBV9; j_gene: TRBJ2-1; d_gene: TRBD2; CDR3aa: CASSVEVSGGVPRFF; CDR3nt: TGTGCCAGCAGCGTAGAGGTTAGCGGGGGGGTCCCTCGGTTCTTC
abundance: NA; v_gene: TRBV11-1; j_gene: TRBJ2-5; d_gene: TRBD2; CDR3aa: CASSPRLAGPQETQYF; CDR3nt: TGTGCCAGCAGCCCGCGACTAGCGGGACCCCAAGAGACCCAGTACTTC
abundance: NA; v_gene: TRBV15; j_gene: TRBJ2-1; d_gene: TRBD2; CDR3aa: CATSRVPGGYNEQFF; CDR3nt: TGTGCCACCAGCAGAGTCCCGGGAGGGTACAATGAGCAGTTCTTC
abundance: NA; v_gene: TRBV20-1; j_gene: TRBJ1-2; d_gene: NA; CDR3aa: CSAIPGYTF; CDR3nt: TGCAGTGCTATACCGGGGTACACCTTC
abundance: NA; v_gene: TRBV25-1; j_gene: TRBJ1-5; d_gene: TRBD1; CDR3aa: CASSVTGDNQPQHF; CDR3nt: TGTGCCAGCAGTGTGACAGGGGACAATCAGCCCCAGCATTTT
abundance: NA; v_gene: TRBV4-3; j_gene: TRBJ1-2; d_gene: NA; CDR3aa: CASSQDVGFGGYTF; CDR3nt: TGCGCCAGCAGCCAAGACGTCGGTTTTGGTGGCTACACCTTC
abundance: NA; v_gene: TRBV19; j_gene: TRBJ1-1; d_gene: TRBD1; CDR3aa: CASSVQGARAEAFF; CDR3nt: TGTGCCAGTAGTGTCCAGGGGGCGCGGGCTGAAGCTTTCTTT
abundance: NA; v_gene: TRBV20-1; j_gene: TRBJ2-7; d_gene: NA; CDR3aa: CSASSNRDYEQYF; CDR3nt: TGCAGTGCTAGTAGTAACAGAGATTACGAGCAGTACTTC
abundance: NA; v_gene: TRBV4-1; j_gene: TRBJ2-5; d_gene: NA; CDR3aa: CASSQVPNGGETQYF; CDR3nt: TGCGCCAGCAGCCAAGTCCCTAACGGAGGCGAGACCCAGTACTTC
abundance: NA; v_gene: TRBV19; j_gene: TRBJ1-2; d_gene: TRBD1; CDR3aa: CATARTGGNRGYTF; CDR3nt: TGTGCCACCGCCCGGACAGGGGGCAATCGTGGCTACACCTTC
abundance: NA; v_gene: TRBV5-4; j_gene: TRBJ2-7; d_gene: TRBD2; CDR3aa: CASSLVLAGGLYEQYF; CDR3nt: TGTGCCAGCAGCTTGGTGCTAGCGGGGGGGCTCTACGAGCAGTACTTC
abundance: NA; v_gene: TRBV5-6; j_gene: TRBJ2-3; d_gene: TRBD2; CDR3aa: CASSLELLAGGADTQYF; CDR3nt: TGTGCCAGCAGCTTGGAACTCCTAGCGGGGGGAGCAGATACGCAGTATTTT